The clone carrying this TCR beta chain was seen at least ten times. MiXCR re-clonotyped the PCR reads for TCRdb. This table has 25,000 to 30,000 clones, roughly 15% appearing once. Patients were all untreated before their thyroid surgery. This CDR3 comprises 17 residues. V was clipped by 2 bases and J by 1 base; unmatched bases: 6. Germline V gene data show CDR1 as MNHEY and CDR2 as SMNVEV (reference sequence). The sample comes from a study of metastatic and nonmetastatic thyroid tumors. The chain combines TRBV27 with TRBJ2-2; 8 bases align to TRBD2. Sequences were obtained from blood. This clonotype originated in a male donor with papillary thyroid cancer or a benign thyroid nodule (not recorded which). Some clones in this sample may be carry-over from other donors' samples. In DNA form, the CDR3 reads TGTGCCAGCAGTTTAATAACGGCGGGAGGGAACACCGGGGAGCTGTTTTTT. Protein: CASSLITAGGNTGELFF.